The rows below give T cell receptor beta chains drawn from one sample of a study of post-analysis software for immune sequencing data. TCRdb used MiXCR to reprocess the PCR reads, holding one entry per CDR3 protein. This table holds some 890,000 distinct CDR3 sequences, around 50% found once. Sequencing was done on a sample of blood. All receptors derive from a girl aged 10 to 17 with multiple sclerosis. Both conserved end residues are part of each CDR3. A D gene is named only where the DNA matches it firmly. Where a row states a size, it is once, few, many or the class of an expanded clone; other rows omit it.

v_gene: TRBV12-3/TRBV12-4
j_gene: TRBJ2-3
abundance: NA
d_gene: TRBD2
CDR3aa: CASSGLAGEDTQYF
CDR3nt: TGTGCCAGCAGCGGACTAGCGGGAGAAGATACGCAGTATTTT

v_gene: TRBV7-2
j_gene: TRBJ2-7
abundance: few
d_gene: NA
CDR3aa: CASSLTPVLFSYEQYF
CDR3nt: TGTGCCAGCAGCTTAACCCCCGTCCTCTTCTCCTACGAGCAGTACTTC

v_gene: TRBV10-2
j_gene: TRBJ2-1
abundance: NA
d_gene: NA
CDR3aa: CASSESWTDYNEQFF
CDR3nt: TGCGCCAGCAGTGAGTCGTGGACAGATTACAATGAGCAGTTCTTC

v_gene: TRBV7-8
j_gene: TRBJ1-2
abundance: few
d_gene: TRBD1
CDR3aa: CASSFRDRGLYGYTF
CDR3nt: TGTGCCAGCAGCTTCCGGGACAGGGGGCTCTATGGCTACACCTTC

v_gene: TRBV28
j_gene: TRBJ1-5
abundance: few
d_gene: TRBD1
CDR3aa: CASSSPGQVLIQPQHF
CDR3nt: TGTGCCAGCAGTTCCCCCGGACAGGTACTAATCCAGCCCCAGCATTTT

v_gene: TRBV5-1
j_gene: TRBJ2-5
abundance: NA
d_gene: TRBD2
CDR3aa: CASSLGLLAGDEGETRYF
CDR3nt: TGCGCCAGCAGCCTGGGCCTACTAGCGGGGGACGAGGGAGAGACCCGGTACTTC

v_gene: TRBV29-1
j_gene: TRBJ2-1
abundance: NA
d_gene: NA
CDR3aa: CSVDLGSYNEQFF
CDR3nt: TGCAGCGTTGATCTGGGGTCCTACAATGAGCAGTTCTTC

v_gene: TRBV20-1
j_gene: TRBJ2-5
abundance: NA
d_gene: NA
CDR3aa: CSASFPWNQETQYF
CDR3nt: TGCAGTGCTAGTTTCCCTTGGAACCAAGAGACCCAGTACTTC

v_gene: TRBV20-1
j_gene: TRBJ2-7
abundance: NA
d_gene: TRBD2
CDR3aa: CSAPIAGGLTYEQYF
CDR3nt: TGCAGTGCTCCAATAGCGGGGGGCTTGACCTACGAGCAGTACTTC

v_gene: TRBV7-3
j_gene: TRBJ2-1
abundance: NA
d_gene: TRBD2
CDR3aa: CASSPSGRNGNEQFF
CDR3nt: TGTGCCAGCAGCCCAAGCGGGAGAAACGGGAATGAGCAGTTCTTC

v_gene: TRBV29-1
j_gene: TRBJ2-7
abundance: NA
d_gene: NA
CDR3aa: CSVGPGTLRNYEQYF
CDR3nt: TGCAGCGTTGGGCCCGGGACCCTAAGGAACTACGAGCAGTACTTC

v_gene: TRBV3-1
j_gene: TRBJ1-2
abundance: NA
d_gene: TRBD1
CDR3aa: CASSQDGTGGYGYTF
CDR3nt: TGTGCCAGCAGCCAAGACGGGACAGGGGGCTATGGCTACACCTTC

v_gene: TRBV4-1
j_gene: TRBJ2-7
abundance: NA
d_gene: TRBD2
CDR3aa: CASSHLAGGPYEQYF
CDR3nt: TGCGCCAGCAGCCATCTAGCGGGAGGGCCTTACGAGCAGTACTTC

v_gene: TRBV7-2
j_gene: TRBJ2-7
abundance: few
d_gene: NA
CDR3aa: CASSSRFGDEQYF
CDR3nt: TGTGCCAGCAGCTCCCGTTTCGGGGACGAGCAGTACTTC

v_gene: TRBV18
j_gene: TRBJ2-3
abundance: few
d_gene: NA
CDR3aa: CASSPSLGSMRPQYF
CDR3nt: TGTGCCAGCTCACCTTCCCTCGGATCCATGCGCCCGCAGTATTTT

v_gene: TRBV15
j_gene: TRBJ2-7
abundance: NA
d_gene: TRBD1
CDR3aa: CATSRESAGGYYEQYF
CDR3nt: TGTGCCACCAGCAGAGAATCGGCAGGGGGATACTACGAGCAGTACTTC

v_gene: TRBV5-1
j_gene: TRBJ1-2
abundance: NA
d_gene: TRBD1
CDR3aa: CASSGGQDHYGYTF
CDR3nt: TGCGCCAGCAGCGGGGGACAGGACCACTATGGCTACACCTTC

v_gene: TRBV4-2
j_gene: TRBJ2-5
abundance: NA
d_gene: NA
CDR3aa: CASSQDLRGPQETQYF
CDR3nt: TGTGCCAGCAGCCAAGATTTAAGGGGTCCCCAAGAGACCCAGTACTTC

v_gene: TRBV12-3/TRBV12-4
j_gene: TRBJ1-2
abundance: once
d_gene: TRBD1
CDR3aa: CASSKGTGVYGYTF
CDR3nt: TGTGCCAGCAGTAAAGGGACAGGAGTCTATGGCTACACCTTC

v_gene: TRBV20-1
j_gene: TRBJ2-7
abundance: NA
d_gene: TRBD1
CDR3aa: CSARRDRGFREQYF
CDR3nt: TGCAGTGCTAGAAGGGACAGGGGGTTCCGCGAGCAGTACTTC

v_gene: TRBV5-1
j_gene: TRBJ2-7
abundance: NA
d_gene: TRBD1
CDR3aa: CASRPIDRDHEQYF
CDR3nt: TGCGCCAGCAGACCCATTGACAGGGACCATGAGCAGTACTTC

v_gene: TRBV6-5
j_gene: TRBJ2-6
abundance: NA
d_gene: NA
CDR3aa: CASSLGARGGANVLTF
CDR3nt: TGTGCCAGCAGCCTCGGGGCCCGCGGTGGGGCCAACGTCCTGACTTTC

v_gene: TRBV7-9
j_gene: TRBJ2-1
abundance: few
d_gene: NA
CDR3aa: CASSAPSGVENEQFF
CDR3nt: TGTGCCAGCAGCGCCCCCTCAGGGGTGGAGAATGAGCAGTTCTTC

v_gene: TRBV11-2
j_gene: TRBJ2-1
abundance: once
d_gene: NA
CDR3aa: CASSTIEVHEQFF
CDR3nt: TGTGCCAGCAGCACGATAGAAGTACATGAGCAGTTCTTC

v_gene: TRBV7-9
j_gene: TRBJ1-2
abundance: NA
d_gene: NA
CDR3aa: CASTQRDYGYTF
CDR3nt: TGTGCCAGCACCCAACGGGACTATGGCTACACCTTC

v_gene: TRBV4-1
j_gene: TRBJ2-5
abundance: NA
d_gene: TRBD1
CDR3aa: CASSQDFDRGTETQYF
CDR3nt: TGCGCCAGCAGCCAAGATTTCGACAGGGGTACGGAGACCCAGTACTTC

v_gene: TRBV29-1
j_gene: TRBJ2-3
abundance: many
d_gene: NA
CDR3aa: CSVEYSTDTQYF
CDR3nt: TGCAGCGTGGAGTACAGCACAGATACGCAGTATTTT

v_gene: TRBV20-1
j_gene: TRBJ2-5
abundance: NA
d_gene: NA
CDR3aa: CSARAGDTEETQYF
CDR3nt: TGCAGTGCTAGAGCGGGGGATACCGAAGAGACCCAGTACTTC

v_gene: TRBV27
j_gene: TRBJ2-7
abundance: NA
d_gene: NA
CDR3aa: CASSRKTVDYEQYF
CDR3nt: TGTGCCAGCAGTCGAAAGACAGTTGACTACGAGCAGTACTTC

v_gene: TRBV11-2
j_gene: TRBJ2-1
abundance: NA
d_gene: TRBD2
CDR3aa: CASSLVRVGGAYGRRAHEQFF
CDR3nt: TGTGCCAGCAGCTTAGTCCGTGTCGGGGGGGCCTATGGCCGTCGGGCGCACGAGCAGTTCTTC

v_gene: TRBV6-4
j_gene: TRBJ2-3
abundance: once
d_gene: TRBD1
CDR3aa: CASSAQGGTDTQYF
CDR3nt: TGTGCCAGCAGTGCGCAGGGGGGCACAGATACGCAGTATTTT

v_gene: TRBV4-1
j_gene: TRBJ1-2
abundance: NA
d_gene: NA
CDR3aa: CASSQTPQGSYGYTF
CDR3nt: TGCGCCAGCAGCCAAACTCCCCAGGGTAGCTATGGCTACACCTTC

v_gene: TRBV12-3/TRBV12-4
j_gene: TRBJ1-5
abundance: NA
d_gene: NA
CDR3aa: CASSSPQVNQPQHF
CDR3nt: TGTGCCAGCAGCTCCCCACAGGTTAATCAGCCCCAGCATTTT

v_gene: TRBV29-1
j_gene: TRBJ2-3
abundance: NA
d_gene: NA
CDR3aa: CSVEELATSTDTQYF
CDR3nt: TGCAGCGTTGAAGAGTTAGCGACTAGCACAGATACGCAGTATTTT

v_gene: TRBV25-1
j_gene: TRBJ2-5
abundance: NA
d_gene: NA
CDR3aa: CASSELLGEGETQYF
CDR3nt: TGTGCCAGCAGTGAATTACTGGGGGAAGGAGAGACCCAGTACTTC

v_gene: TRBV6-5
j_gene: TRBJ2-4
abundance: NA
d_gene: NA
CDR3aa: CASSYVPSTAKNIQYF
CDR3nt: TGTGCCAGCAGTTACGTTCCCAGTACGGCCAAAAACATTCAGTACTTC